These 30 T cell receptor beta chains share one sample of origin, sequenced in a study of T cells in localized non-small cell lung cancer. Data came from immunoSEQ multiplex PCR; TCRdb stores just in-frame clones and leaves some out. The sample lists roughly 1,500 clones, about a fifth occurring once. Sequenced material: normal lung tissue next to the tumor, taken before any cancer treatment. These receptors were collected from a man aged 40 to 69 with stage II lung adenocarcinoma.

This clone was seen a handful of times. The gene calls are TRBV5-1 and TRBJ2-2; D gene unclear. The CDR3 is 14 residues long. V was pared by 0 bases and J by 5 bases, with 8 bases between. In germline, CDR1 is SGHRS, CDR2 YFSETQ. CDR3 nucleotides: TGCGCCAGCAGCTTGGTGGATGGAACCGGGGAGCTGTTTTTT. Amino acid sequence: CASSLVDGTGELFF.

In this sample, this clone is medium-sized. CDR3 in amino acids: CASSFRGGAGTEAFF. In nucleotides, the CDR3 is TGTGCCAGCAGCTTTCGTGGGGGGGCCGGCACTGAAGCTTTCTTT. The chain is built from TRBV11-3 and TRBJ1-1; a weak D match, TRBD1 (6 bases). Germline CDR1 and CDR2: SGHNT and YENEEA. The V end was cut by 3 bases, the J end by 4 bases, with 15 bases between. This CDR3 region has 15 residues.

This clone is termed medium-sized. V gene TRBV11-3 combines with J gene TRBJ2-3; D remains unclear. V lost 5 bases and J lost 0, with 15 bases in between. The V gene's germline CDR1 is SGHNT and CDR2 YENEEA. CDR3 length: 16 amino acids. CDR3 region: CASSGRASSSTDTQYF. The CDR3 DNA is TGTGCCAGCAGCGGTAGGGCCTCTTCTAGCACAGATACGCAGTATTTT.

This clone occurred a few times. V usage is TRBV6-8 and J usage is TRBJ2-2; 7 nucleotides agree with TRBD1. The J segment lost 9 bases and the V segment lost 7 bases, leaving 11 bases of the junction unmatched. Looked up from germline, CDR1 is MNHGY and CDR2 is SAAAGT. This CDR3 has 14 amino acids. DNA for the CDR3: TGTGCCAGCAAAACCGGGACAGCGAGTCGGGAGCTGTTTTTT. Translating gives CASKTGTASRELFF.

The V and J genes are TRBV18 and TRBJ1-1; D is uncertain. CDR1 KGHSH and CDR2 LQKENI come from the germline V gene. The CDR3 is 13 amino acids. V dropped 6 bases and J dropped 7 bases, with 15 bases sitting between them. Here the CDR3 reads CASSASSGGEAFF. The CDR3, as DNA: TGTGCCAGCTCGGCGTCGTCCGGAGGTGAAGCTTTCTTT.

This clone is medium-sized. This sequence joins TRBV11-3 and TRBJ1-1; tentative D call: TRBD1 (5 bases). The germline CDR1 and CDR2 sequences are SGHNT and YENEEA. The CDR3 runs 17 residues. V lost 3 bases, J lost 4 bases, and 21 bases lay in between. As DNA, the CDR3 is TGTGCCAGCAGCTTGGGGACTCTAGGGCAGGGAAGCACTGAAGCTTTCTTT. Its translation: CASSLGTLGQGSTEAFF.

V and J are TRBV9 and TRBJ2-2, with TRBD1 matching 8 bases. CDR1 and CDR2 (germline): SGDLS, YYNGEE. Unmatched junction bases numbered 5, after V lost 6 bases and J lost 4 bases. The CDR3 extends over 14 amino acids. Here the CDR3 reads CASIRGHGTGELFF. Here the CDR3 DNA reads TGTGCCAGCATCAGGGGGCACGGCACCGGGGAGCTGTTTTTT.

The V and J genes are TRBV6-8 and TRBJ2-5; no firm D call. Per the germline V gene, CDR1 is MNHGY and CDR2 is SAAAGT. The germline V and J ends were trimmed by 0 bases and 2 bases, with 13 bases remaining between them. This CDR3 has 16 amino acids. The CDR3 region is CASSYSITAQQETQYF. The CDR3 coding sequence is TGTGCCAGCAGTTACTCGATTACGGCACAGCAAGAGACCCAGTACTTC.

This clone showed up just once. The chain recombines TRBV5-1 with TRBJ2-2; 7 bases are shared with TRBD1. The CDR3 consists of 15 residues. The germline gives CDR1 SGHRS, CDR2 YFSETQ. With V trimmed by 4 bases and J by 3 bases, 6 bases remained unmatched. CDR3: CASSLQGYHTGELFF. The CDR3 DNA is TGCGCCAGCAGCCTACAGGGGTACCACACCGGGGAGCTGTTTTTT.

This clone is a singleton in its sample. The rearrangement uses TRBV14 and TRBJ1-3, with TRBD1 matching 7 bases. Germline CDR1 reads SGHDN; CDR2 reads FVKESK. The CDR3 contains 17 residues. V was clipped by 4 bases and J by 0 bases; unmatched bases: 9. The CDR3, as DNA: TGTGCCAGCAGCCCACAGGCCGGGACAGTCTCTGGAAACACCATATATTTT. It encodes CASSPQAGTVSGNTIYF.

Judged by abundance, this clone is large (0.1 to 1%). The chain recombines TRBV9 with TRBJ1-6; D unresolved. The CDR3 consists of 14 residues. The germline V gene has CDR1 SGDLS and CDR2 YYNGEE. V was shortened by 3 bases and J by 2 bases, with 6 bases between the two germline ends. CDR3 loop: CASSASAYNSPLHF. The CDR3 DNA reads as TGTGCCAGCAGCGCGTCAGCCTATAATTCACCCCTCCACTTT. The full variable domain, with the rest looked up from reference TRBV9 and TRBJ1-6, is DSGVTQTPKHLITATGQRVTLRCSPRSGDLSVYWYQQSLDQGLQFLIQYYNGEERAKGNILERFSAQQFPDLHSELNLSSLELGDSALYFCASSASAYNSPLHFGNGTRLTVT.

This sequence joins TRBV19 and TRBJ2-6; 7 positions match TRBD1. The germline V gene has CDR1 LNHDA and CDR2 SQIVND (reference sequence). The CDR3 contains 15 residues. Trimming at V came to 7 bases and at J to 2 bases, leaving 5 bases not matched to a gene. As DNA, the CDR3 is TGTGCCAGTACCGTTGACAGGGCTGGGGCCAACGTCCTGACTTTC. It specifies CASTVDRAGANVLTF.

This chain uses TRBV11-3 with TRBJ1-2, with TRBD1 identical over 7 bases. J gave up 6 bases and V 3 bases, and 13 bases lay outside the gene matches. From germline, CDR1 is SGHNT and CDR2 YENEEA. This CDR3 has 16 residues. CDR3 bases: TGTGCCAGCAGCTTGGCCCCCGGCGGGACAGCGGATGGCTACACCTTC. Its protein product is CASSLAPGGTADGYTF.

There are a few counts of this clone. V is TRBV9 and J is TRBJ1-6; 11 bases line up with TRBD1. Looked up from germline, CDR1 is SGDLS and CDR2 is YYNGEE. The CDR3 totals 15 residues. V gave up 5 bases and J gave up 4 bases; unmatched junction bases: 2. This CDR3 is CASSGTGGYNSPLHF. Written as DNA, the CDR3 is TGTGCCAGCAGTGGGACAGGGGGTTATAATTCACCCCTCCACTTT.

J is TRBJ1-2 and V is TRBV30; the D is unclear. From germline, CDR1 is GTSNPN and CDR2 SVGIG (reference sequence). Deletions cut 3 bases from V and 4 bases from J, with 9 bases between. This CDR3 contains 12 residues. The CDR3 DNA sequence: TGTGCCTGGAGGAAGGATCCCTATGGCTACACCTTC. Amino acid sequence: CAWRKDPYGYTF.

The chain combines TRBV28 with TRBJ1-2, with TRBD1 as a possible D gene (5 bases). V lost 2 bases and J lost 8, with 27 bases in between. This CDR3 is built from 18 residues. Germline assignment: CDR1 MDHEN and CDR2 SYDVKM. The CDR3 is CASSLGGAGWGSWQGYTF. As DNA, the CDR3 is TGTGCCAGCAGTTTAGGCGGTGCCGGGTGGGGGTCCTGGCAGGGCTACACCTTC.

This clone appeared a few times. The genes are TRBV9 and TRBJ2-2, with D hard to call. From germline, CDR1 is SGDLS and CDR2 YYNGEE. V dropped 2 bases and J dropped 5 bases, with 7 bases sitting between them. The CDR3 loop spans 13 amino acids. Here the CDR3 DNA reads TGTGCCAGCAGCGTCCCGAGGACCGGGGAGCTGTTTTTT. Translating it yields CASSVPRTGELFF. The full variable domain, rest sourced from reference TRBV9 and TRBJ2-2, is DSGVTQTPKHLITATGQRVTLRCSPRSGDLSVYWYQQSLDQGLQFLIQYYNGEERAKGNILERFSAQQFPDLHSELNLSSLELGDSALYFCASSVPRTGELFFGEGSRLTVL.

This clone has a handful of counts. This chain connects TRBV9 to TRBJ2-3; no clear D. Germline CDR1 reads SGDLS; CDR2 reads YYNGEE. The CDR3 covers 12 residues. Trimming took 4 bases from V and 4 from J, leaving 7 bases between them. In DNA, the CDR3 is TGTGCCAGCAGCCCTTCGCCAGATACGCAGTATTTT. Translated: CASSPSPDTQYF.

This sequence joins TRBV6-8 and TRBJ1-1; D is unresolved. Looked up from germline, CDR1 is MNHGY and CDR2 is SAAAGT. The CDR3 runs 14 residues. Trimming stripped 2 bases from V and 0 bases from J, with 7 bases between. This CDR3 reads CASSYSLMNTEAFF. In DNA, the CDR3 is TGTGCCAGCAGTTACAGCCTAATGAACACTGAAGCTTTCTTT.

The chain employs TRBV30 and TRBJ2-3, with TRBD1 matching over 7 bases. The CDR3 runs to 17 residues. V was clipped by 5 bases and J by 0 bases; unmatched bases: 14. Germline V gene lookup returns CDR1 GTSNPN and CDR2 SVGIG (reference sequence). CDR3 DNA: TGTGCCTGGGGTACCCAGGGGGTGATTCCTAGCACAGATACGCAGTATTTT. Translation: CAWGTQGVIPSTDTQYF. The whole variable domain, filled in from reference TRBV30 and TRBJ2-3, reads SQTIHQWPATLVQPVGSPLSLECTVEGTSNPNLYWYRQAAGRGLQLLFYSVGIGQISSEVPQNLSASRPQDRQFILSSKKLLLSDSGFYLCAWGTQGVIPSTDTQYFGPGTRLTVL.

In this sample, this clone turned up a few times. This CDR3 is CASRYNAGVVGTEAFF. The CDR3 DNA reads TGTGCCAGCAGATATAATGCGGGGGTAGTTGGCACTGAAGCTTTCTTT. The chain employs TRBV28 and TRBJ1-1; a weak D match, TRBD1 (5 bases). Germline CDR1 MDHEN, CDR2 SYDVKM. Trimming stripped 6 bases from V and 4 bases from J, with 21 bases between. The CDR3 covers 16 residues. The complete variable domain, with remaining parts taken from reference TRBV28 and TRBJ1-1, reads DVKVTQSSRYLVKRTGEKVFLECVQDMDHENMFWYRQDPGLGLRLIYFSYDVKMKEKGDIPEGYSVSREKKERFSLILESASTNQTSMYLCASRYNAGVVGTEAFFGQGTRLTVV.

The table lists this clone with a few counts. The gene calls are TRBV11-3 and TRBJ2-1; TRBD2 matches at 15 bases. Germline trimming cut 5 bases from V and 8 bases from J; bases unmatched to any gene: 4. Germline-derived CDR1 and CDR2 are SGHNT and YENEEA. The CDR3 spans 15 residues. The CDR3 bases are TGTGCCAGCAGCCGGACTAGCGGGGGGGTATATGAGCAGTTCTTC. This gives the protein CASSRTSGGVYEQFF.

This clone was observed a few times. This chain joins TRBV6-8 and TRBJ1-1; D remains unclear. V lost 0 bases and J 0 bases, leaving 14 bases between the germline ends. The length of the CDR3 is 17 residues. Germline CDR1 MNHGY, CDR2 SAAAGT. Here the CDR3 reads CASSYSMSYLMNTEAFF. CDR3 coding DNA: TGTGCCAGCAGTTACTCGATGAGCTACCTAATGAACACTGAAGCTTTCTTT.

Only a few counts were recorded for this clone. The CDR3 sequence is CASSSRTSGSYNEQFF. As DNA, the CDR3 is TGTGCCAGCAGCTCCCGGACTAGCGGGAGTTACAATGAGCAGTTCTTC. The chain employs TRBV11-3 and TRBJ2-1; 13 positions match TRBD2. The V gene's germline CDR1 is SGHNT and CDR2 YENEEA. The trim removed 4 bases at V and 4 bases at J, leaving 4 bases unmatched. The CDR3 runs 16 residues.

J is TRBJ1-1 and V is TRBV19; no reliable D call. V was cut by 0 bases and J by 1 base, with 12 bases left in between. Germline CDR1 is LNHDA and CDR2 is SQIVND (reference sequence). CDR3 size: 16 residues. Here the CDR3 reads CASSIDWPGANTEAFF. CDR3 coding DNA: TGTGCCAGTAGTATAGATTGGCCAGGCGCGAACACTGAAGCTTTCTTT.

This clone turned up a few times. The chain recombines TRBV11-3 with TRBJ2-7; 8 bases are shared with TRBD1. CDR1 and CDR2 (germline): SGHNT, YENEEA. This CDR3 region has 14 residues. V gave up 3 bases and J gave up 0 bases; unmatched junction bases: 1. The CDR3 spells CASSLDRDSYEQYF. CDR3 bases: TGTGCCAGCAGCTTGGACAGGGACTCCTACGAGCAGTACTTC.

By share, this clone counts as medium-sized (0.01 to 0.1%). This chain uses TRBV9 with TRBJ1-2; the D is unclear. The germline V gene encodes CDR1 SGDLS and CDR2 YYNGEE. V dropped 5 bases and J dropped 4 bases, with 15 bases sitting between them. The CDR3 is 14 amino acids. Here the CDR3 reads CASSEAPRAYGYTF. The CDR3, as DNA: TGTGCCAGCAGTGAAGCCCCCCGAGCCTATGGCTACACCTTC. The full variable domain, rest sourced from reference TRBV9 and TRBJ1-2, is DSGVTQTPKHLITATGQRVTLRCSPRSGDLSVYWYQQSLDQGLQFLIQYYNGEERAKGNILERFSAQQFPDLHSELNLSSLELGDSALYFCASSEAPRAYGYTFGSGTRLTVV.

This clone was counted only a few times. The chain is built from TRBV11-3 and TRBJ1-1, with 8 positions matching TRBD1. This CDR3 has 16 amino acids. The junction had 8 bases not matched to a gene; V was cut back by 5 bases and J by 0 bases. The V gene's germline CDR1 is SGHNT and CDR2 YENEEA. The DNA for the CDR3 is TGTGCCAGCAGCCGCTATACGGGACAGGTGAACACTGAAGCTTTCTTT. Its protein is CASSRYTGQVNTEAFF.

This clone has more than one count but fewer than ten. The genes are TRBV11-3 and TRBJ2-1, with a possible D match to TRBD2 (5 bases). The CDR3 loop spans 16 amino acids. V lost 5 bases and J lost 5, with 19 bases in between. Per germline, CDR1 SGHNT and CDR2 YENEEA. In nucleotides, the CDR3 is TGTGCCAGCAGCCCCGAGGGCCCTCGAGGTAACAATGAGCAGTTCTTC. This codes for CASSPEGPRGNNEQFF.

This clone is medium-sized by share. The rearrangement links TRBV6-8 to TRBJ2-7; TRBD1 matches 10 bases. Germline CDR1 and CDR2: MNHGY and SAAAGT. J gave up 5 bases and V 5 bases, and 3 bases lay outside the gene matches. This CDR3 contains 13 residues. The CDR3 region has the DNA TGTGCCAGCAGTGAGGGGACAGGGGACGAGCAGTACTTC. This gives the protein CASSEGTGDEQYF.